One and the same sample provided the 31 T cell receptor beta chains below, sequenced in a study of T cell changes during pregnancy in multiple sclerosis. Clones were sequenced by immunoSEQ multiplex PCR, and TCRdb holds only the in-frame ones, with some missing. The sample has about 64,000 clones; more than 90% are singletons. The sequences come from peripheral blood, collected in the second trimester of pregnancy. Receptor source: a female donor with multiple sclerosis, enrolled in a pregnancy study.

The J gene is TRBJ2-3, the V gene TRBV7-9, with 8 bases identical to TRBD2. This CDR3 is 16 amino acids long. Germline assignment: CDR1 SEHNR and CDR2 FQNEAQ (reference sequence). V shed 4 bases and J 5 bases; nucleotides not matched to a gene: 11. The CDR3 DNA follows: TGTGCCAGCAGCTCCCCCGGGACTAGTGGGAGAGATACGCAGTATTTT. Its protein is CASSSPGTSGRDTQYF.

V gene TRBV28 combines with J gene TRBJ2-7; 7 bases line up with TRBD2. CDR3 length equals 14 residues. V was clipped by 4 bases and J by 3 bases; unmatched bases: 6. CDR1 MDHEN and CDR2 SYDVKM come from the germline V gene. The CDR3 DNA is TGTGCCAGCAGTTCGGGAGGACCAATCTACGAGCAGTACTTC. Translated, it gives CASSSGGPIYEQYF.

This chain joins TRBV5-1 and TRBJ2-2; D is perhaps TRBD1 (5 bases). Germline CDR1 and CDR2: SGHRS and YFSETQ. This CDR3 region has 15 residues. V was cut by 5 bases and J by 6 bases, with 17 bases left in between. The CDR3: CASRTGAPGSGELFF. The CDR3 coding sequence is TGCGCCAGCAGAACAGGAGCCCCCGGGTCCGGGGAGCTGTTTTTT.

DNA of the CDR3: TGTGCCATCAGTGAGCGAGGCATCGATCAGAGCTCTGGAAACACCATATATTTT. Encoded protein: CAISERGIDQSSGNTIYF. V is TRBV10-3 and J is TRBJ1-3; D not resolved. The CDR3 consists of 18 residues. Trimming took 2 bases from V and 0 from J, leaving 17 bases between them. CDR1 is ENHRY and CDR2 is SYGVKD in the germline V gene.

The J gene is TRBJ1-2, the V gene TRBV27, with D possibly matching TRBD1 (5 bases). The CDR3 runs 15 residues. Germline V lookup: CDR1 MNHEY, CDR2 SMNVEV (reference sequence). Trimming took 3 bases from V and 4 from J, leaving 15 bases between them. Written as DNA, the CDR3 is TGTGCCAGCAGTTTGAAACAGGCCGCCCCCTATGGCTACACCTTC. It yields the protein CASSLKQAAPYGYTF.

J is TRBJ1-1 and V is TRBV5-1; 10 bases agree with TRBD1. This CDR3 comprises 15 residues. CDR1 is SGHRS and CDR2 is YFSETQ in the germline V gene. Trimming cost V 4 bases and J 8 bases; bases outside gene matches: 11. The DNA for the CDR3 is TGCGCCAGCAGCGAGACCCCGGACAGGGGGGAAGAAGCTTTCTTT. This translates into CASSETPDRGEEAFF.

V usage is TRBV28 and J usage is TRBJ1-2; the D gene is possibly TRBD1 (5 bases). Germline values: CDR1 MDHEN, CDR2 SYDVKM. The CDR3 spans 15 residues. Trimming removed 3 bases at V and 1 base at J, with 12 bases between. The CDR3 region is CASSFGGTVNYGYTF. As DNA, the CDR3 is TGTGCCAGCAGTTTCGGGGGGACCGTTAACTATGGCTACACCTTC.

This chain links TRBV5-4 with TRBJ1-1; D unresolved. Deletions cut 4 bases from V and 0 bases from J, with 4 bases between. The CDR3 runs 12 residues. Germline-derived CDR1 and CDR2 are SGHNT and YYREEE (reference sequence). This chain's CDR3 is CASSDMNTEAFF. The CDR3 nucleotides read TGTGCCAGCAGCGACATGAACACTGAAGCTTTCTTT. The complete variable domain, with remaining parts taken from reference TRBV5-4 and TRBJ1-1, reads ETGVTQSPTHLIKTRGQQVTLRCSSQSGHNTVSWYQQALGQGPQFIFQYYREEENGRGNFPPRFSGLQFPNYSSELNVNALELDDSALYLCASSDMNTEAFFGQGTRLTVV.

This chain uses TRBV7-9 with TRBJ1-4; no clear D. CDR1 is SEHNR, CDR2 FQNEAQ, per germline (reference sequence). The CDR3 runs 15 residues. Trimming pared 1 base from V and 0 bases from J, leaving 6 bases between. The CDR3 spells CASSLDSPTNEKLFF. CDR3 DNA: TGTGCCAGCAGCTTAGACAGTCCAACTAATGAAAAACTGTTTTTT.

The V and J genes are TRBV27 and TRBJ2-7, with 12 bases that match TRBD2. Trimming removed 5 bases from V and 6 bases from J; junction bases left unmatched: 8. The germline gives CDR1 MNHEY, CDR2 SMNVEV (reference sequence). This CDR3 contains 15 residues. CDR3 sequence: CASSSRLAGVTEQYF. The CDR3 nucleotides are TGTGCCAGCAGTAGTAGACTAGCGGGAGTGACCGAGCAGTACTTC.

The genes are TRBV5-5 and TRBJ1-5; possibly TRBD1 for D (6 bases). Trimming left V 0 bases short and J 3 bases short, with 13 bases between. This CDR3 comprises 16 residues. The germline CDR1 and CDR2 sequences are SGHKS and YYEKEE (reference sequence). As DNA, the CDR3 is TGTGCCAGCAGCTTGGGACAGGAGCATACCAATCAGCCCCAGCATTTT. Translating gives CASSLGQEHTNQPQHF.

The V call is TRBV4-3, the J call TRBJ2-1; TRBD2 matches at 8 bases. Germline CDR1 and CDR2: LGHNA and YSLEER. The CDR3 loop spans 16 amino acids. J lost 7 bases, V lost 1 base, and 9 bases had no gene match. The CDR3 bases are TGCGCCAGCAGCCAAGGTCAGGCTAGCGGGTTGAATGAGCAGTTCTTC. Amino acids: CASSQGQASGLNEQFF.

The rearrangement joins TRBV6-1 to TRBJ2-1; D is unclear. The germline V gene has CDR1 MNHNS and CDR2 SASEGT. This CDR3 is built from 14 residues. V shed 9 bases and J shed 0 bases, with 12 bases lying between them. CDR3 DNA sequence: TGTGCCAGTGCCGCGTCCCCCTCCTACAATGAGCAGTTCTTC. Its protein is CASAASPSYNEQFF.

Regarding this clone: The same CDR3 also results from other DNA sequences found in this sample. J is TRBJ1-1 and V is TRBV5-1; 8 bases agree with TRBD1. The CDR3 is made up of 14 amino acids. Losses at the gene ends were 4 bases for V and 1 base for J; bases not matched to a gene: 3. Germline CDR1 and CDR2: SGHRS and YFSETQ. CDR3 nucleotide sequence: TGCGCCAGCAGCCATGGACAGGGGAACACTGAAGCTTTCTTT. Translated: CASSHGQGNTEAFF. Based on the CDR3 plus reference TRBV5-1 and TRBJ1-1, the full variable domain is KAGVTQTPRYLIKTRGQQVTLSCSPISGHRSVSWYQQTPGQGLQFLFEYFSETQRNKGNFPGRFSGRQFSNSRSEMNVSTLELGDSALYLCASSHGQGNTEAFFGQGTRLTVV.

The V gene is TRBV9, the J gene TRBJ1-3; unclear D gene. V lost 1 base and J lost 0, with 14 bases in between. Looked up from germline, CDR1 is SGDLS and CDR2 is YYNGEE. The CDR3 sequence is 17 residues long. Here the CDR3 DNA reads TGTGCCAGCAGCGTAAAACCAAGCTTCCTCTCTGGAAACACCATATATTTT. This sequence encodes CASSVKPSFLSGNTIYF.

The CDR3 sequence: CASVGAGGLANYGYTF. CDR3 sequence (DNA): TGCGCCAGCGTGGGCGCAGGGGGCCTGGCTAACTATGGCTACACCTTC. V usage is TRBV10-2 and J usage is TRBJ1-2, with 8 positions matching TRBD1. Germline values: CDR1 WSHSY, CDR2 SAAADI. Unmatched junction bases numbered 11, after V lost 8 bases and J lost 0 bases. The CDR3 has 16 amino acids.

J is TRBJ1-3 and V is TRBV19; 8 bases map to TRBD1. The CDR3 is made up of 17 amino acids. The V and J ends lost 4 bases and 0 bases, in that order; junction bases with no gene match: 8. Germline assignment: CDR1 LNHDA and CDR2 SQIVND (reference sequence). The CDR3 DNA is TGTGCCAGTAGTAGGGCGGGACAGGACGCCTCTGGAAACACCATATATTTT. Its translation is CASSRAGQDASGNTIYF.

This chain links TRBV21-1 with TRBJ1-5; TRBD1, the table's D call, lacks a check against the DNA. TRBV21-1 is recorded as a pseudogene. The CDR3 has 16 residues. The CDR3 nucleotides read TGTGCCAGCAGCAGTGCACAGGGGAGACGGAATCAGCCCCAGCATTTT. It translates to CASSSAQGRRNQPQHF.

This clone was observed a single time. This sequence joins TRBV7-2 and TRBJ2-4; 7 positions match TRBD1. The CDR3 is 13 residues long. J gave up 8 bases and V 5 bases, and 6 bases lay outside the gene matches. CDR1 SGHTA and CDR2 FQGNSA come from the germline V gene. CDR3 nucleotide sequence: TGTGCCAGCAGCCCCGCGACAGGGTACATTCAGTACTTC. It yields the protein CASSPATGYIQYF.

This clone has only one observation. The chain has TRBV11-2 and TRBJ2-7; 14 positions agree with TRBD2. V trimming: 5 bases; J trimming: 3 bases; junction bases outside the gene matches: 6. Germline V gives CDR1 SGHAT, CDR2 FQNNGV. CDR3 size: 16 residues. In DNA form, the CDR3 reads TGTGCCAGCAGCCCGGGACTAGCGGGAGTAGGCTACGAGCAGTACTTC. This codes for CASSPGLAGVGYEQYF.

The genes are TRBV9 and TRBJ2-3; 14 positions match TRBD2. The J segment lost 3 bases and the V segment lost 0 bases, leaving 3 bases of the junction unmatched. This CDR3 has 17 residues. The germline V gene encodes CDR1 SGDLS and CDR2 YYNGEE. The CDR3 coding sequence is TGTGCCAGCAGCGTAGGACTAGCGGGAGGGCCAACAGATACGCAGTATTTT. Translating it yields CASSVGLAGGPTDTQYF.

This chain links TRBV28 with TRBJ1-6; TRBD1 matches at 10 bases. Germline V lookup: CDR1 MDHEN, CDR2 SYDVKM. Trimming at V came to 10 bases and at J to 8 bases, leaving 14 bases not matched to a gene. This CDR3 has 16 residues. This CDR3 reads CATAIGGTGDYSPLHF. Here the CDR3 DNA reads TGTGCCACCGCTATAGGTGGGACAGGGGATTATTCACCCCTCCACTTT.

This clone was seen more than once but under ten times. This chain uses TRBV10-3 with TRBJ1-2, with a possible D match to TRBD1 (5 bases). The CDR3 covers 14 residues. V shed 6 bases and J shed 4 bases, with 15 bases lying between them. Germline CDR1 reads ENHRY; CDR2 reads SYGVKD. This CDR3 is CAIRSTGGTYGYTF. The CDR3 DNA sequence: TGTGCCATCAGGAGTACGGGGGGGACCTATGGCTACACCTTC.

The chain uses TRBV27 and TRBJ1-5, with a weak D call TRBD1 (6 bases). CDR1 and CDR2 from the germline V gene are MNHEY and SMNVEV (reference sequence). V was trimmed by 5 bases and J by 6 bases, leaving 14 bases between them. The CDR3 consists of 14 residues. CDR3 residues: CASSRTAFGQPQHF. CDR3 DNA: TGTGCCAGCAGTCGGACAGCATTCGGTCAGCCCCAGCATTTT.

Notes on this clone: Other DNA variants within this sample encode the same CDR3. This chain uses TRBV9 with TRBJ2-2, with D possibly matching TRBD2 (5 bases). Trimming took off 0 bases at V and 3 bases at J, with 9 bases between the two ends. The CDR3 runs to 15 residues. Germline-derived CDR1 and CDR2 are SGDLS and YYNGEE. Here the CDR3 DNA reads TGTGCCAGCAGCGTAGCTAGCCCTGACACCGGGGAGCTGTTTTTT. Amino acids: CASSVASPDTGELFF.

The chain carries TRBV10-3 and TRBJ1-5; D gene unclear. Germline V lookup: CDR1 ENHRY, CDR2 SYGVKD. V was pared by 4 bases and J by 0 bases, with 10 bases between. The CDR3 is made up of 15 amino acids. DNA for the CDR3: TGTGCCATCAGTGGAGGCGAGAATAGCAATCAGCCCCAGCATTTT. Amino acids: CAISGGENSNQPQHF.

The chain employs TRBV4-1 and TRBJ2-1; weak D call: TRBD1 (6 bases). Germline assignment: CDR1 MGHRA and CDR2 YSYEKL. V lost 4 bases and J 4 bases, leaving 14 bases between the germline ends. The CDR3 runs to 15 residues. In DNA form, the CDR3 reads TGCGCCAGCAGCCGATTGTCCGACAGGTACAATGAGCAGTTCTTC. This gives the protein CASSRLSDRYNEQFF.

This CDR3 is CASSNSGSIYEQYF. The CDR3 coding sequence is TGTGCCAGCAGCAATAGCGGGAGTATCTACGAGCAGTACTTC. The gene calls are TRBV13 and TRBJ2-7, with TRBD2 matching 9 bases. Trimming at V came to 5 bases and at J to 3 bases, leaving 5 bases not matched to a gene. This CDR3 region has 14 residues. Germline CDR1 reads PRHDT; CDR2 reads FYEKMQ (reference sequence).

This rearrangement joins TRBV6-1 to TRBJ1-5, with 8 bases that match TRBD1. CDR1 and CDR2 from the germline V gene are MNHNS and SASEGT. CDR3 size: 16 residues. The V gene end was trimmed by 2 bases and the J gene end by 6 bases; junction bases not matched to a gene: 9. The CDR3 here is CASSEQGAIPTQPQHF. CDR3 sequence (DNA): TGTGCCAGCAGTGAACAGGGGGCGATCCCCACTCAGCCCCAGCATTTT.

The rearrangement links TRBV5-5 to TRBJ2-7; 8 positions match TRBD1. This CDR3 has 15 amino acids. V shed 4 bases, J shed 2 bases, and the junction held 8 bases outside the gene matches. Germline loops: CDR1 SGHKS, CDR2 YYEKEE (reference sequence). CDR3 residues: CASSHFLTGAYEQYF. CDR3 bases: TGTGCCAGCAGCCACTTCTTGACAGGGGCCTACGAGCAGTACTTC.

In this sample, this clone turned up a few times. This chain uses TRBV13 with TRBJ1-1; D unclear. The ends were cut back, 5 bases at V and 1 base at J, with 5 bases in the middle. Per the germline V gene, CDR1 is PRHDT and CDR2 is FYEKMQ (reference sequence). This CDR3 is built from 12 residues. The chain's CDR3 is CASSRRNTEAFF. In DNA, the CDR3 is TGTGCCAGCAGCCGCAGGAACACTGAAGCTTTCTTT.